The T cell receptor (beta chain) described here comes from a study of shared clonotypes between healthy human individuals. The table came from immunoSEQ multiplex PCR; TCRdb's copy has only in-frame clones and leaves some out. The data contain around 610,000 clones, 96% of them singletons. The CDR3 runs to 14 residues. Naive-designated CD8 cells lacked CD45RO, were positively enriched for CCR7, and omitted terminally differentiated effector memory CD45RA+ cells. Healthy HIV-negative adults without recent acute infections or vaccinations served as donors. The chain combines TRBV12-1 with TRBJ2-1; the listed D gene, TRBD1, was not tested against the DNA. TRBV12-1 is designated a pseudogene. Sequenced material: naive CD8+ T cells sorted from blood. The TCR was taken from a woman in her twenties or thirties in good health. The CDR3 bases are TGTGCCAGCAGCCCGGACAGGGCTCTGAATGAGCAGTTCTTC. Its protein product is CASSPDRALNEQFF.